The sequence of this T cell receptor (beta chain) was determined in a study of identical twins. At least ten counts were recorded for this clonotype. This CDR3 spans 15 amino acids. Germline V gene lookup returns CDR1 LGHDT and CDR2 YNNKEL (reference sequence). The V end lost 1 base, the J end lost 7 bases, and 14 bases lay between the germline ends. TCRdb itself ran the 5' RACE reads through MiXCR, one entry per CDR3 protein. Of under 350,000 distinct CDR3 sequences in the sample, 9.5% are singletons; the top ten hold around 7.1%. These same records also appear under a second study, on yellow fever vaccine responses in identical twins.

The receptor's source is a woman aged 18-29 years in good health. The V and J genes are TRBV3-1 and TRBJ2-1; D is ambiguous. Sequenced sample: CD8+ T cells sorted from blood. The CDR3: CASSQVPSQLNEQFF. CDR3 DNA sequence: TGTGCCAGCAGCCAAGTTCCATCCCAGTTGAATGAGCAGTTCTTC.